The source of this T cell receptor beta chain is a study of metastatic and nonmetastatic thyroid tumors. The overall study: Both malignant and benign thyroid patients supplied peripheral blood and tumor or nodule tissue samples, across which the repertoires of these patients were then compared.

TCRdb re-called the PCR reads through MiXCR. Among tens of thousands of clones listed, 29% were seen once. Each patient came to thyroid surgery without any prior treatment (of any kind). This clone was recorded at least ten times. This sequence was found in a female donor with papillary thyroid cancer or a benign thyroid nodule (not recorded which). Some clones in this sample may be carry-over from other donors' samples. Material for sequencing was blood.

This CDR3 reads CASSSRTGGGNTIYF. The CDR3, as DNA: TGTGCCAGCAGCAGTAGGACAGGGGGGGGAAACACCATATATTTT. The V and J genes are TRBV9 and TRBJ1-3; the match to TRBD1 covers 10 bases. CDR3 size: 15 residues. The germline gives CDR1 SGDLS, CDR2 YYNGEE. The V segment lost 4 bases and the J segment 4 bases; nucleotides outside the gene matches: 5.